The subject of this entry is one T cell receptor (beta chain). No antigen is known for it. The assay was immunoSEQ multiplex PCR, and TCRdb's table has in-frame clones only and misses some. Among about 56,000 clones listed, approximately 88% were seen once. These data are taken from a study of T cell responses to AZD1222 COVID-19 vaccine. Background on the study: Some second doses came at about 4 weeks and others at about 12 weeks; these were pooled. Study-wide results and caveats: Donors in the cohort were predominantly white British and more often female, and clonal diversity was possibly underestimated.

V was cut by 5 bases and J by 4 bases, with 11 bases left in between. Germline values: CDR1 SGHTA, CDR2 FQGNSA. CDR3 size: 13 residues. The material sequenced was peripheral blood, taken on day 0 of AZD1222 vaccination. The sequence derives from an adult in good health. V and J are TRBV7-2 and TRBJ2-5; D possibly corresponds to TRBD2 (6 bases). For the CDR3, the DNA is TGTGCCAGCAGCCTGACTAGTCTAGAGACCCAGTACTTC. Translating gives CASSLTSLETQYF.